This TCR beta chain was found in a study of shared clonotypes between healthy human individuals. Whole-study results and caveats: It was the non-shared clonotypes that had lower generation probabilities than clonotypes shared by all four donors.

Libraries were prepared by immunoSEQ multiplex PCR; TCRdb keeps only in-frame clonotypes and omits some of them. The sample yields about 960,000 clones, around three quarters seen once. A word on this clone: The antigen is undetermined.

Germline V gene sequence: CDR1 SGHRS, CDR2 YFSETQ. Trimming at V came to 7 bases and at J to 7 bases, leaving 3 bases not matched to a gene. The CDR3 extends over 13 amino acids. Division of CD4+ cells produced a CD45RA+ naive subset and a CD45RA-negative memory subset. Sequencing was performed on memory CD4+ T cells sorted from blood. Indicated subset: CD45RA-negative fraction. The V and J genes are TRBV5-1 and TRBJ1-4, with 11 bases matching TRBD1. The TCR sequence derives from a young man in good health. The CDR3 DNA reads TGCGCCAGCGGACAGGGGGCCGGTGAAAAACTGTTTTTT. Its protein is CASGQGAGEKLFF.